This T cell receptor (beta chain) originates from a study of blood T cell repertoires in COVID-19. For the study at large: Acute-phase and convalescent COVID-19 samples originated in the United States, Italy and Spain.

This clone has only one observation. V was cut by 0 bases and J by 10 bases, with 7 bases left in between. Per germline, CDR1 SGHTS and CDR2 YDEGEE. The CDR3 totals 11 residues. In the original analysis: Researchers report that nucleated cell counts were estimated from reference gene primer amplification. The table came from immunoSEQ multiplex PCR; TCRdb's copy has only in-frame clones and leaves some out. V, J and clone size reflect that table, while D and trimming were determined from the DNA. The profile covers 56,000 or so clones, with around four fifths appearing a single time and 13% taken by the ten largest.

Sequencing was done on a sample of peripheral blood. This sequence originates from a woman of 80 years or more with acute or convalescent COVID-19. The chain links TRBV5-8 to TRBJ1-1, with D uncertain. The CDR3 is CASSLVGAAFF. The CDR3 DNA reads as TGTGCCAGCAGCTTGGTGGGAGCAGCTTTCTTT.